The sequence of this T cell receptor beta chain was determined in a study of T cell responses to AZD1222 COVID-19 vaccine. The V and J ends lost 7 bases and 10 bases respectively, with 16 bases between them. CDR3 length: 12 residues. Sequencing used immunoSEQ multiplex PCR; TCRdb keeps in-frame clones, though not all of them. Among more than 95,000 clones listed, 89% were seen once. The sequence came from an adult in good health. The chain links TRBV12-3 or TRBV12-4 to TRBJ1-1; possible D gene TRBD1, 5 bases. The sample was peripheral blood, taken on day 0 of AZD1222 vaccination. CDR3: CASTQGARGAFF. As DNA, the CDR3 is TGTGCCAGCACCCAGGGTGCGAGGGGAGCTTTCTTT.